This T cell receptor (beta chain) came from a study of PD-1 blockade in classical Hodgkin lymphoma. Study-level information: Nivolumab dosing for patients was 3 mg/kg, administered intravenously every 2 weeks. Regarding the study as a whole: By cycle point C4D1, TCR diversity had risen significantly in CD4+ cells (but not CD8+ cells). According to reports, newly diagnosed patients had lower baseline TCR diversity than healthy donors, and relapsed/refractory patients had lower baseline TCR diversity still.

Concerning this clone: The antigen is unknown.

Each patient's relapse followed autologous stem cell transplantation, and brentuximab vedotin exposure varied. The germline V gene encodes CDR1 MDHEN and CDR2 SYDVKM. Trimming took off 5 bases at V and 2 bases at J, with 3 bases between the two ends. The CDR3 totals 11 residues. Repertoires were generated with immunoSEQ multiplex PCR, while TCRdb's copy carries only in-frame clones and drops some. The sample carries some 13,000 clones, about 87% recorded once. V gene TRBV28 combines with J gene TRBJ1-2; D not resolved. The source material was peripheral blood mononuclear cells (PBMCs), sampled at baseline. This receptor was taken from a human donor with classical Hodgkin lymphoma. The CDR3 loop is CASSLNYGYTF. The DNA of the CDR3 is TGTGCCAGCAGTCTAAACTATGGCTACACCTTC.